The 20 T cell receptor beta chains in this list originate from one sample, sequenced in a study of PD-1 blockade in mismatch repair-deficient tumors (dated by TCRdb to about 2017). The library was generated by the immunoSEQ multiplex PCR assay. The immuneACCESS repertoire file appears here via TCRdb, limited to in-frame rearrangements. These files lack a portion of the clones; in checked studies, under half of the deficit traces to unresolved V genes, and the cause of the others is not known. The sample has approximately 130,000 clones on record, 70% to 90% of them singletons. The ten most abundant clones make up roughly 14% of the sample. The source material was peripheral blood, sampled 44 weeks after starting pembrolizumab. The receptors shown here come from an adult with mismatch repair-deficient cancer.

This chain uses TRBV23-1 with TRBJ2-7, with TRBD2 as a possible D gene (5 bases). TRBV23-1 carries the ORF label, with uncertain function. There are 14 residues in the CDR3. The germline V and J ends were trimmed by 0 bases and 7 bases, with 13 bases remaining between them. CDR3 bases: TGCGCCAGCAGTCAATCGCGGGTGGATGGGGAGCAGTACTTC. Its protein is CASSQSRVDGEQYF.

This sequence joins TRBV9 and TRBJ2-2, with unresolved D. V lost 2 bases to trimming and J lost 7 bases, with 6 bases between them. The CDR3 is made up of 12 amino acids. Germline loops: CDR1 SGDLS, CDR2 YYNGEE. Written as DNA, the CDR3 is TGTGCCAGCAGCGTTTGGAGCGGGGAGCTGTTTTTT. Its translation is CASSVWSGELFF.

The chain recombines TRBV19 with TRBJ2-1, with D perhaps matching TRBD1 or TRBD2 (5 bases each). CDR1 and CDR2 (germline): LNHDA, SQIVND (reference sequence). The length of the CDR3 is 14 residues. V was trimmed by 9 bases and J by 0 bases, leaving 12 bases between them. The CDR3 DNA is TGTGCCAGGGGACCCAGAAGCTCCTACAATGAGCAGTTCTTC. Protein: CARGPRSSYNEQFF.

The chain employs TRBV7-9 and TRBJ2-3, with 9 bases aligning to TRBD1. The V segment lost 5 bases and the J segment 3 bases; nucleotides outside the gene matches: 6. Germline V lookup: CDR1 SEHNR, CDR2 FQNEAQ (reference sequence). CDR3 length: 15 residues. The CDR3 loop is CASSVTGGRTDTQYF. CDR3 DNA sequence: TGTGCCAGCAGCGTAACAGGGGGCCGGACAGATACGCAGTATTTT.

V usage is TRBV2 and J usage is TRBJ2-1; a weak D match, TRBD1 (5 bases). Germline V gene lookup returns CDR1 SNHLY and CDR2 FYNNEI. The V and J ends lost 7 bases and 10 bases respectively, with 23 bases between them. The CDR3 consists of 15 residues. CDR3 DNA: TGTGCCAGCACCCAACTCGAGACAGCGCTCAGGGAGCAGTTCTTC. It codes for CASTQLETALREQFF.

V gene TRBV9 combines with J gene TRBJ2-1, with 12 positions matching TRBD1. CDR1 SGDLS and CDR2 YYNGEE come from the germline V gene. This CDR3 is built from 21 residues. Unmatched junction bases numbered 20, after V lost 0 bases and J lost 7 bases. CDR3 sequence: CASSVDLSPGQGANGGNEQFF. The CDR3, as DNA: TGTGCCAGCAGCGTAGATCTCTCGCCGGGACAGGGGGCTAACGGGGGGAATGAGCAGTTCTTC.

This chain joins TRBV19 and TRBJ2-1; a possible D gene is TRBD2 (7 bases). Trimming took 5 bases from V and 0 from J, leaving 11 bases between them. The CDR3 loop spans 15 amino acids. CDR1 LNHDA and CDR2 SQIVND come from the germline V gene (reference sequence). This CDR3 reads CASSAGAGSYNEQFF. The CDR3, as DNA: TGTGCCAGTAGTGCGGGGGCGGGCTCCTACAATGAGCAGTTCTTC.

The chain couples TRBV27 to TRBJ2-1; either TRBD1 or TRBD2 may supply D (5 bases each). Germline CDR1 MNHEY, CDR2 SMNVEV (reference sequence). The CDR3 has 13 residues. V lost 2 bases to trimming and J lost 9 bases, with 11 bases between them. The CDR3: CASSLPGRGEQFF. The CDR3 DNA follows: TGTGCCAGCAGTTTACCAGGGAGAGGTGAGCAGTTCTTC.

The CDR3 coding sequence is TGTGCCAGCAGCTCGGGATGGACAGGGGGCTCGGGTGGCTACACCTTC. The encoded protein is CASSSGWTGGSGGYTF. This chain joins TRBV5-4 and TRBJ1-2; 11 nucleotides align to TRBD1. Trimming at V came to 3 bases and at J to 7 bases, leaving 11 bases not matched to a gene. Germline CDR1 SGHNT, CDR2 YYREEE (reference sequence). There are 16 residues in the CDR3.

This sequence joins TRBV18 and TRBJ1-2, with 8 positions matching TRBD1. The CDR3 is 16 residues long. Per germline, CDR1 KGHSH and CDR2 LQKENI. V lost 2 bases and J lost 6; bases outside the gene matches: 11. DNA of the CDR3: TGTGCCAGCTCACCATCCCTTCGGACAGGGAATGATGGCTACACCTTC. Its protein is CASSPSLRTGNDGYTF.

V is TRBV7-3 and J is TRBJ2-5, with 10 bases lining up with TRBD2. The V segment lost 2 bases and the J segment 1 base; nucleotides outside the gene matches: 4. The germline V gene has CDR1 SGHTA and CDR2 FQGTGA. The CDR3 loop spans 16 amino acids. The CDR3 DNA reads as TGTGCCAGCAGCTTAGGGGTAGCGGGGGGCCAAGAGACCCAGTACTTC. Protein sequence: CASSLGVAGGQETQYF.

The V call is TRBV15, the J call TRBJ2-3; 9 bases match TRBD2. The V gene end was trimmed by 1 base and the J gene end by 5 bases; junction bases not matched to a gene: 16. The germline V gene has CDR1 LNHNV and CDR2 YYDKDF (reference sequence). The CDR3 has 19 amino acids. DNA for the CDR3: TGTGCCACCAGCAGAGCTATGACTAGCGGAATACATTCACGAGATACGCAGTATTTT. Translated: CATSRAMTSGIHSRDTQYF.

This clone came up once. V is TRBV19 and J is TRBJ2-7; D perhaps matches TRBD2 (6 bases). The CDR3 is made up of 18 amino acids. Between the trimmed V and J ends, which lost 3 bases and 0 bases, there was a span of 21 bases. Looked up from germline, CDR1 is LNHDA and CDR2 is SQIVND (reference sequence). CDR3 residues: CASSMRVGTPSSSYEQYF. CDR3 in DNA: TGTGCCAGTAGTATGAGGGTCGGGACTCCTTCCAGCTCCTACGAGCAGTACTTC.

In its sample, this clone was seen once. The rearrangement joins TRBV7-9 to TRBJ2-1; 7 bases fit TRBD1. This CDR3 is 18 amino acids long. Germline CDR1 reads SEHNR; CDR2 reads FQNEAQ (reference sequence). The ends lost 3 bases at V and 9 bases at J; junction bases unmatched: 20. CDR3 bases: TGTGCCAGCAGCTTTAAACGCAGTGGGACCAGGGGGATTGGTGAGCAGTTCTTC. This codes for CASSFKRSGTRGIGEQFF.

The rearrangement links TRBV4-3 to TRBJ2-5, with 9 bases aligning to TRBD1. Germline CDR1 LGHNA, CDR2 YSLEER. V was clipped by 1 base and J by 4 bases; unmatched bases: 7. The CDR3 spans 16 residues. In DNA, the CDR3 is TGCGCCAGCAGCCAAGGCCGGACAGGGGTTGCAGAGACCCAGTACTTC. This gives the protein CASSQGRTGVAETQYF.

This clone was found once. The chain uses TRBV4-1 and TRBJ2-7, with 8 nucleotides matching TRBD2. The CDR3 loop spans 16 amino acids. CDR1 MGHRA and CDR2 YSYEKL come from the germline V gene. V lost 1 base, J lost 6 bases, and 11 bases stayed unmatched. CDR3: CASSQAPGSGISEQYF. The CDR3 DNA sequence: TGCGCCAGCAGCCAAGCCCCAGGTAGCGGGATAAGCGAGCAGTACTTC.

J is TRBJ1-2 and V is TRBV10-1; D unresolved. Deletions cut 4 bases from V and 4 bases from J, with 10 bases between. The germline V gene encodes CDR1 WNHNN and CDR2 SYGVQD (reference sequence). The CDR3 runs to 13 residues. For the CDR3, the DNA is TGCGCCAGCAGTGGCACTCGGTCCTATGGCTACACCTTC. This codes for CASSGTRSYGYTF.

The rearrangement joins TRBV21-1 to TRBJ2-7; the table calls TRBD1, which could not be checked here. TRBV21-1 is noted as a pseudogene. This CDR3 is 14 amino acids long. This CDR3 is CASGRDRGSYEQYF. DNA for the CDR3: TGTGCCAGCGGTCGGGACAGGGGCTCCTACGAGCAGTACTTC.

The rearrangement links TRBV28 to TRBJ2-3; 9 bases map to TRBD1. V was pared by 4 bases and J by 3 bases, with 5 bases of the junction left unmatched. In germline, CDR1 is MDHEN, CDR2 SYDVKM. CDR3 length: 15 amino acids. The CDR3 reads CASSSGGQGTDTQYF. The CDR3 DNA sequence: TGTGCCAGCAGTTCTGGGGGACAGGGAACAGATACGCAGTATTTT.

CDR3 region: CASSLAPWGPRISYEQYF. The CDR3 DNA reads as TGTGCCAGCAGCTTGGCTCCATGGGGCCCAAGAATCTCCTACGAGCAGTACTTC. This chain joins TRBV4-2 and TRBJ2-7, with D maybe TRBD1 (5 bases). Between the trimmed V and J ends, which lost 5 bases and 0 bases, there was a span of 23 bases. Germline-derived CDR1 and CDR2 are LGHNA and YNFKEQ. The CDR3 extends over 18 amino acids.